Shown below are 4 T cell receptor beta chains from a single sample sequenced in a study of cytomegalovirus exposure and HLA in healthy donors. The PCR contained 60 Vbeta and 13 Jbeta primers. The method was immunoSEQ multiplex PCR; TCRdb's version includes in-frame clones alone and lacks a portion of them. The table lists about 140,000 clones, roughly 78% of them singletons. Sequencing was performed on PBMCs. The origin of the receptors is a man aged 50-59 years in good health and CMV-seropositive.

The chain recombines TRBV7-9 with TRBJ2-2; TRBD1 matches at 7 bases. The CDR3 length is 16 residues. After removal of 6 bases from V and 5 bases from J, the junction contained 12 bases not matched to a gene. Germline CDR1 and CDR2: SEHNR and FQNEAQ (reference sequence). CDR3 nucleotide sequence: TGTGCCAGCAGTACCCCCCCAGGGGGAGATACCGGGGAGCTGTTTTTT. As protein: CASSTPPGGDTGELFF.

The rearrangement links TRBV5-1 to TRBJ2-7, with 12 bases matching TRBD2. J was trimmed by 2 bases and V by 4 bases; bases with no gene match: 16. CDR3 size: 19 residues. In germline, CDR1 is SGHRS, CDR2 YFSETQ. As DNA, the CDR3 is TGCGCCAGCAGCGGCCCGGGACTAGCGGGTGAGGGGACGACCTACGAGCAGTACTTC. It translates to CASSGPGLAGEGTTYEQYF.

This clone was counted a few times. A read error may produce the germline difference seen at one junction end. The CDR3 sequence: CSSSLWGGTGTYEQYF. The CDR3 nucleotides are TGTTCCAGCAGCCTCTGGGGCGGGACAGGCACCTACGAGCAGTACTTC. The rearrangement uses TRBV7-9 and TRBJ2-7; 8 bases match TRBD1. Germline V CDR1 and CDR2: SEHNR, FQNEAQ (reference sequence). The CDR3 contains 16 residues.

The V and J genes are TRBV5-1 and TRBJ1-6; possible D gene TRBD1, 6 bases. V lost 3 bases and J lost 8, with 18 bases in between. This CDR3 region has 16 residues. In germline, CDR1 is SGHRS, CDR2 YFSETQ. The CDR3 nucleotides are TGCGCCAGCAGCTCGGATGGACAGAGTAGTCATTCACCCCTCCACTTT. Translated: CASSSDGQSSHSPLHF.